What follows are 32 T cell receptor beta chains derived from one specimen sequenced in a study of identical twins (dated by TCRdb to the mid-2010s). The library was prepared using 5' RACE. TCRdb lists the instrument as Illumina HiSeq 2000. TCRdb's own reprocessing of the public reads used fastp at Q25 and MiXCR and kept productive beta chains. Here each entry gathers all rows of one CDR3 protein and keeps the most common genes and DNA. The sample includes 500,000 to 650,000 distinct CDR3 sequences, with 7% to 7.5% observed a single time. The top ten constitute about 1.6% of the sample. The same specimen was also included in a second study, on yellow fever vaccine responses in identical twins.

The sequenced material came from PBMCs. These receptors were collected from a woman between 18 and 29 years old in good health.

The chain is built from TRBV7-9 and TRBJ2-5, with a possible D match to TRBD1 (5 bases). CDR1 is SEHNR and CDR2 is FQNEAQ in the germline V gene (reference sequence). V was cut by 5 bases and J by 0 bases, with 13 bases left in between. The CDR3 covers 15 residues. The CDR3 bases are TGTGCCAGCAGCCCTAGGGGCAGGAACCAAGAGACCCAGTACTTC. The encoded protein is CASSPRGRNQETQYF.

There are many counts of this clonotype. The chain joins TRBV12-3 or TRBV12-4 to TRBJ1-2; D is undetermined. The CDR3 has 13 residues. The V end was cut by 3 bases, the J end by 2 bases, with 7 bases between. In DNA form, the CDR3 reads TGTGCCAGCAGTTTCCCCGGGAACTATGGCTACACCTTC. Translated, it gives CASSFPGNYGYTF.

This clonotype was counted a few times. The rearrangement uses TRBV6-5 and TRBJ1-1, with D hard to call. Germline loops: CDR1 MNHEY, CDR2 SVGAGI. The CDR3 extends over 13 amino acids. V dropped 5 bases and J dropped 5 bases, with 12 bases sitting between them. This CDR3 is CASSIKGLTEAFF. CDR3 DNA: TGTGCCAGCAGTATCAAGGGTCTGACTGAAGCTTTCTTT.

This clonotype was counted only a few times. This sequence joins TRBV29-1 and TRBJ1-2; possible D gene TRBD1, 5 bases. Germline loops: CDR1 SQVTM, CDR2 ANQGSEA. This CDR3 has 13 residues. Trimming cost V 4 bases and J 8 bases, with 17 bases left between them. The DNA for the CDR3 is TGCAGCGTTGGGGGGGATCCTATCCCCGGCTACACCTTC. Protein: CSVGGDPIPGYTF.

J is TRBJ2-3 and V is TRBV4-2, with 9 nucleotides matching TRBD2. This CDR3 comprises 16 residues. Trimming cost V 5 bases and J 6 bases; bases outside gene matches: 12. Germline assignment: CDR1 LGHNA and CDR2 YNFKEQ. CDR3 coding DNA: TGTGCCAGCAGCTCTGTGCGGGGGGGCCGTGGGGATACGCAGTATTTT. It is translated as CASSSVRGGRGDTQYF.

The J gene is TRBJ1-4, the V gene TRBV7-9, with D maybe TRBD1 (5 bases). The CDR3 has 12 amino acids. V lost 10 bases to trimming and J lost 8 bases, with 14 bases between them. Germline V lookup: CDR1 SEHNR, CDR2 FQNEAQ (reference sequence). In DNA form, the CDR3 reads TGTGCCACGGCGACAGAGGGAGAAAAACTGTTTTTT. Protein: CATATEGEKLFF.

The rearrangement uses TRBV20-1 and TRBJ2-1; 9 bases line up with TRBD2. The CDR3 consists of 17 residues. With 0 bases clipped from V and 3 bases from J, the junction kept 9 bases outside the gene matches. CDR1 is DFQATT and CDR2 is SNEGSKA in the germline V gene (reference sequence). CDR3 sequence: CSAREQFGREGYNEQFF. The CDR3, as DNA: TGCAGTGCTAGAGAACAGTTCGGGCGGGAGGGCTACAATGAGCAGTTCTTC.

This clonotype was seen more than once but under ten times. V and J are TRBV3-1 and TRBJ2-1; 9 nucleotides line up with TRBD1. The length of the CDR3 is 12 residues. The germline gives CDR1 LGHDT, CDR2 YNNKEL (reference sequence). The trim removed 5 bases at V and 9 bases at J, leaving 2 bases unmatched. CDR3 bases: TGTGCCAGCAGCGGGACAGGGCTTGAGCAGTTCTTC. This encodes CASSGTGLEQFF.

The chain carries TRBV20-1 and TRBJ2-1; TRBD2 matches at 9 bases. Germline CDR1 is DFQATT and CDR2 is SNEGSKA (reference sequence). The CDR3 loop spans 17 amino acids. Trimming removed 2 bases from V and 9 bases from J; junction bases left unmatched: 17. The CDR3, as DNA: TGCAGTGCTAGAAGAAAGGGGACTAGCCCCACTGTGGGTGAGCAGTTCTTC. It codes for CSARRKGTSPTVGEQFF.

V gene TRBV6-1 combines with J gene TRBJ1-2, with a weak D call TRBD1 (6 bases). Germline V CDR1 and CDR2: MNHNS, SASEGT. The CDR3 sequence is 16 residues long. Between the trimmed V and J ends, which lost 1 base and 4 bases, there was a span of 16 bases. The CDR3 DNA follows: TGTGCCAGCAGTGAAGGGGTCAGGGGACGACTCTATGGCTACACCTTC. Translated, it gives CASSEGVRGRLYGYTF.

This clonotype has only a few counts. The CDR3: CASSRRASVGETQYF. CDR3 DNA sequence: TGTGCCAGCAGCCGGCGGGCTAGCGTCGGAGAGACCCAGTACTTC. This chain joins TRBV3-1 and TRBJ2-5, with D possibly being TRBD2 (6 bases). Trimming removed 4 bases from V and 4 bases from J, with 16 bases in between. CDR1 is LGHDT, CDR2 YNNKEL, per germline (reference sequence). The CDR3 spans 15 residues.

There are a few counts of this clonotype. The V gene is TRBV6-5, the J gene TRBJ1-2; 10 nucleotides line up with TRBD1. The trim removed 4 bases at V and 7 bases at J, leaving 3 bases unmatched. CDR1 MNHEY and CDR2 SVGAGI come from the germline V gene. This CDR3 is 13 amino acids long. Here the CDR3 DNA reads TGTGCCAGCAGTTGGGACAGGGGCAGTGGCTACACCTTC. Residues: CASSWDRGSGYTF.

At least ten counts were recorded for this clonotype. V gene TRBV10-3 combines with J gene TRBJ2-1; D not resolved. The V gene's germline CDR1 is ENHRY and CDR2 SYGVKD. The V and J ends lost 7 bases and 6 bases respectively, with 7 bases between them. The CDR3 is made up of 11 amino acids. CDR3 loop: CAINTINEQFF. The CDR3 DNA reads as TGTGCCATCAACACTATCAATGAGCAGTTCTTC.

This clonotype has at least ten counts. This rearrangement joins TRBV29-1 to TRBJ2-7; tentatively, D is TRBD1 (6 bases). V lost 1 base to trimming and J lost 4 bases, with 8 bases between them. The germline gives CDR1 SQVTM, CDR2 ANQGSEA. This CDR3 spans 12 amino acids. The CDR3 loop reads CSVEGTGYEQYF. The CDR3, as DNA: TGCAGCGTTGAAGGAACAGGGTACGAGCAGTACTTC.

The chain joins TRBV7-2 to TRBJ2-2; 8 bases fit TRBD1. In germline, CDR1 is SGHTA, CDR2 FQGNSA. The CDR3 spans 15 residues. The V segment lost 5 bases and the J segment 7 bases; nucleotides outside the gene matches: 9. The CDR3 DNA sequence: TGTGCCAGCAGCCCAAAGACAGGGGCGGGCGGGGAGCTGTTTTTT. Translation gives CASSPKTGAGGELFF.

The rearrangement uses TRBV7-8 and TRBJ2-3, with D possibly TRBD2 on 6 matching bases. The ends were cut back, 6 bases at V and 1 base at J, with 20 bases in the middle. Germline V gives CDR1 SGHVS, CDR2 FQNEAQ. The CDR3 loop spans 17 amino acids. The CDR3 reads CASRSRIGAGRTDTQYF. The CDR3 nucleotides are TGTGCCAGCAGATCCCGCATTGGGGCGGGGCGCACAGATACGCAGTATTTT. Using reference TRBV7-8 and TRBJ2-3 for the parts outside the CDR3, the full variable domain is GAGVSQSPRYKVAKRGQDVALRCDPISGHVSLFWYQQALGQGPEFLTYFQNEAQLDKSGLPSDRFFAERPEGSVSTLKIQRTQQEDSAVYLCASRSRIGAGRTDTQYFGPGTRLTVL.

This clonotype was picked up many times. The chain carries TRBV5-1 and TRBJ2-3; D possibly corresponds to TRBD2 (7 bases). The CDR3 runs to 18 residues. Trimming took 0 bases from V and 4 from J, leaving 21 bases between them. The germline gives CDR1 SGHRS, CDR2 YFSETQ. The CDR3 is CASSLARRGASGADTQYF. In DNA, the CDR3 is TGCGCCAGCAGCTTGGCCCGGAGGGGGGCTAGCGGCGCAGATACGCAGTATTTT.

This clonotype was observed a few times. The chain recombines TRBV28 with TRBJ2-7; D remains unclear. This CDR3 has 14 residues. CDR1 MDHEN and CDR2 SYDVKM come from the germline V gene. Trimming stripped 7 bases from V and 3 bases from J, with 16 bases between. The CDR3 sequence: CASKRGSYDYEQYF. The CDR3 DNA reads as TGTGCCAGCAAACGCGGCAGCTATGACTACGAGCAGTACTTC.

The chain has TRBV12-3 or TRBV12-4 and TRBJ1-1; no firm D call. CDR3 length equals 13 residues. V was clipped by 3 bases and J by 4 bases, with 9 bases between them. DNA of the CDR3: TGTGCCAGCAGTTTGTCGAGGAGCACTGAAGCTTTCTTT. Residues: CASSLSRSTEAFF.

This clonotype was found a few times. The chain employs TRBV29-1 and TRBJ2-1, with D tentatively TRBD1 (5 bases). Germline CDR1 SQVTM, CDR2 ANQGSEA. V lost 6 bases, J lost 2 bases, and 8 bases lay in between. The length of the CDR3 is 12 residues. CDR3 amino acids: CSVVDTYNEQFF. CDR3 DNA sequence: TGCAGCGTCGTGGACACCTACAATGAGCAGTTCTTC.

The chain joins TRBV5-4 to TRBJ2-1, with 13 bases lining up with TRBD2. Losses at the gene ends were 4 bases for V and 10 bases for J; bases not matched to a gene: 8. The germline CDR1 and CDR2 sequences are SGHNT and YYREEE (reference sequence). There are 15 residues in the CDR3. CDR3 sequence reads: CASSAGLAGRNEQFF. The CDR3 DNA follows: TGTGCCAGCAGCGCGGGACTAGCGGGAAGGAACGAGCAGTTCTTC.

CDR3 nucleotides: TGCAGTGCTACCCGGGACAGGGACCACGAGCAGTACGTC. Protein sequence: CSATRDRDHEQYV. The chain combines TRBV20-1 with TRBJ2-7; 9 bases are a match to TRBD1. Germline V lookup: CDR1 DFQATT, CDR2 SNEGSKA (reference sequence). The CDR3 spans 13 residues. Trimming took 4 bases from V and 5 from J; bases not matched to a gene: 6.

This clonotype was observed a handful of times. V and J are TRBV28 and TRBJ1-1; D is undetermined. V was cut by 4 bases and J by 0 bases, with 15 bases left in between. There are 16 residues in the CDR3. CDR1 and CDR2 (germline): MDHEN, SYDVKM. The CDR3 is CASSYPAGRMNTEAFF. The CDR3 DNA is TGTGCCAGCAGTTACCCAGCCGGACGAATGAACACTGAAGCTTTCTTT.

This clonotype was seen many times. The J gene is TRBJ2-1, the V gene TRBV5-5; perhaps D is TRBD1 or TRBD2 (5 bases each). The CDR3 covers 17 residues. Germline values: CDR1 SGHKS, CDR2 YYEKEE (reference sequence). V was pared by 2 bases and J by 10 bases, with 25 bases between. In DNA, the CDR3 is TGTGCCAGCAGCTTAGACCCCGGGACCCAAGATTTGGGAGAGCAGTTCTTC. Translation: CASSLDPGTQDLGEQFF. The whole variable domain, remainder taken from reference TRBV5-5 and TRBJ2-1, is DAGVTQSPTHLIKTRGQQVTLRCSPISGHKSVSWYQQVLGQGPQFIFQYYEKEERGRGNFPDRFSARQFPNYSSELNVNALLLGDSALYLCASSLDPGTQDLGEQFFGPGTRLTVL.

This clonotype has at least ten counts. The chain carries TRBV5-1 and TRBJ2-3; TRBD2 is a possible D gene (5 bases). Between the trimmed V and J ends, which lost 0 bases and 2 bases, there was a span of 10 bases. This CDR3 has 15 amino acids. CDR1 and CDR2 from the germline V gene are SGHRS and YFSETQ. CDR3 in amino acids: CASSLAGKDTDTQYF. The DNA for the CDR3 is TGCGCCAGCAGCTTGGCCGGGAAGGACACAGATACGCAGTATTTT.

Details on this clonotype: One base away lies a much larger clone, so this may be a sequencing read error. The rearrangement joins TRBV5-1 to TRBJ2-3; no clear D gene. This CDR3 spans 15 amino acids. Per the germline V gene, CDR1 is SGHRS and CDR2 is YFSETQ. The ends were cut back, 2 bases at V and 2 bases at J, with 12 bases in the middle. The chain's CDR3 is CASSLRCTTTDTQYF. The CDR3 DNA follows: TGCGCCAGCAGCTTAAGGTGCACAACCACAGATACGCAGTATTTT.

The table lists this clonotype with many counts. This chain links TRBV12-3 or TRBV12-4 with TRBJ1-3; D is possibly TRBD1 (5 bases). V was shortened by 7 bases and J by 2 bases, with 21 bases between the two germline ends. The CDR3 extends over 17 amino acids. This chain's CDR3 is CASTRSPGRVAGNTIYF. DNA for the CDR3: TGTGCCAGCACCCGCTCTCCCGGCAGGGTCGCTGGAAACACCATATATTTT.

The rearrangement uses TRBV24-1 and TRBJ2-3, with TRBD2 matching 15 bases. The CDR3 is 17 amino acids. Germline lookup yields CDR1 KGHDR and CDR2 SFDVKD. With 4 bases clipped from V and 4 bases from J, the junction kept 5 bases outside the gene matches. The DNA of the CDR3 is TGTGCCACCAGTGACCCGGGACTAGCGGGAGGATCAGATACGCAGTATTTT. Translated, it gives CATSDPGLAGGSDTQYF.

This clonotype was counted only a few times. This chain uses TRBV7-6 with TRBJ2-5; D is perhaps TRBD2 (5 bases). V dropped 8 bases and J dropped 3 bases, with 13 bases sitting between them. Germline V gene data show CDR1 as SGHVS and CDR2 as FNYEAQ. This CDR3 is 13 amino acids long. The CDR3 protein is CASSSPGEETQYF. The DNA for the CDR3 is TGTGCCAGCTCCTCACCCGGGGAAGAGACCCAGTACTTC.

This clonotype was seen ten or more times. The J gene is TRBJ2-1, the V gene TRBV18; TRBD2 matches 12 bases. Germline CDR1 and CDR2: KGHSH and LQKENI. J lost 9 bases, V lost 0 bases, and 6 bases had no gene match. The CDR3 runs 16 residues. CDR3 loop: CASSPPTLAGGSEQFF. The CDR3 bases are TGTGCCAGCTCACCACCGACGCTAGCGGGAGGGTCTGAGCAGTTCTTC.

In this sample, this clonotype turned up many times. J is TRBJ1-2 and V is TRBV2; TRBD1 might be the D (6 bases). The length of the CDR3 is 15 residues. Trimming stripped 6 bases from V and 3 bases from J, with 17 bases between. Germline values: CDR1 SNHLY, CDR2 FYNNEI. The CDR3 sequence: CASSDHSDSYYGYTF. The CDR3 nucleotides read TGTGCCAGCAGCGACCACTCGGACAGTTACTATGGCTACACCTTC.

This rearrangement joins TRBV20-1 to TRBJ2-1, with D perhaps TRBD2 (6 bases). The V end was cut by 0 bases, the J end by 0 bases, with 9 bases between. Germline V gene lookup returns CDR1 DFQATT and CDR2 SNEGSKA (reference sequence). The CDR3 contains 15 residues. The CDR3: CSARDIAVSYNEQFF. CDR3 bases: TGCAGTGCTAGAGATATAGCGGTCTCCTACAATGAGCAGTTCTTC.